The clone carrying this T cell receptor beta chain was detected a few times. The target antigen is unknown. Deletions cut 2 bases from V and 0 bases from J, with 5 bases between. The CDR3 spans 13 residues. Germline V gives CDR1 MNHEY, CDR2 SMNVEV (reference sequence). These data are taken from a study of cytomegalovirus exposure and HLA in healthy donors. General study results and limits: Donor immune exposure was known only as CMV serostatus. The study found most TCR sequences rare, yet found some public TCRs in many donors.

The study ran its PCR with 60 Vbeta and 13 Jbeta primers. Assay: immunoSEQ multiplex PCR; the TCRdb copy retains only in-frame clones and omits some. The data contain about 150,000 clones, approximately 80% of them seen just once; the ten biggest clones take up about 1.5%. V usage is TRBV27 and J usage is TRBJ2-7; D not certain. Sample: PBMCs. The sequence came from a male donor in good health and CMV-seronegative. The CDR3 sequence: CASSLASSYEQYF. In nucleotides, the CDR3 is TGTGCCAGCAGTTTAGCTAGCTCCTACGAGCAGTACTTC.